This T cell receptor beta chain was identified in a study of cytomegalovirus exposure and HLA in healthy donors. Study-wide results and caveats: Previously analyzed data showed that most TCR beta V segments were productive at a frequency of about 87% or about 30%. It was likely that a cluster of highly shared sequence variants was a sequencing artifact. The study dropped some indistinguishable V segments, TRBV6-2 and TRBV6-3 among them.

CDR1 is SNHLY, CDR2 FYNNEI, per germline. The CDR3 is 11 amino acids. Trimming took off 4 bases at V and 5 bases at J, with 5 bases between the two ends. On this clone itself: Its antigen is not known.

Researchers ran the PCR with 60 Vbeta and 13 Jbeta primers. TCRdb's table, derived via immunoSEQ multiplex PCR, lists solely in-frame clones and lacks some. The sample carries about 43,000 clones, about 64% recorded once. This clonotype was obtained from a man aged 60 to 75 in good health and CMV-seropositive. The V gene is TRBV2, the J gene TRBJ1-2; D remains unclear. The sequencing sample was made of PBMCs. The CDR3 loop is CASSGRYGYTF. For the CDR3, the DNA is TGTGCCAGCAGTGGGCGGTATGGCTACACCTTC.